The source of this T cell receptor beta chain is a study of vaccination effects on CD4 cells after COVID-19. This CDR3 comprises 13 residues. Between the trimmed V and J ends, which lost 6 bases and 0 bases, there was a span of 9 bases. Germline V CDR1 and CDR2: KGHSH, LQKENI. A note on this clone: The target antigen is unknown.

Upon completion of around ten days in culture, CD4+ T cells were isolated. Either the BNT162b2 or mRNA-1273 vaccine was given to participants in two doses. Assay: immunoSEQ multiplex PCR; the TCRdb copy retains only in-frame clones and omits some. The sample lists 50,000 to 80,000 clones; around 85% were seen once. This TCR derives from a human donor who received a COVID-19 vaccine. Sequencing was performed on CD4+ T cells from PBMCs cultured without peptide, taken after COVID-19 vaccination. The rearrangement links TRBV18 to TRBJ2-7, with D hard to call. CDR3 amino acids: CASSTVASYEQYV. The DNA for the CDR3 is TGTGCCAGCTCCACAGTAGCCTCCTACGAGCAGTACGTC.